This TCR beta chain is drawn from a study of identical twins. General study points: Invariant MAIT and iNKT cells are populations that could partly confound zero-insertion analyses. The models systematically underestimated how much out-of-frame TCR alpha was shared in monozygotic twins. High-abundance cord blood beta clonotypes had fewer insertions; memory repertoires showed none.

TCRdb passed the 5' RACE reads through MiXCR, listing each CDR3 protein once. The sample contains 450,000 or so distinct CDR3 sequences, approximately 15% of which appear only once. CDR3 size: 16 residues. Between the trimmed V and J ends, which lost 5 bases and 0 bases, there was a span of 15 bases. The germline CDR1 and CDR2 sequences are ENHRY and SYGVKD. This clonotype showed up just a few times. Its antigen is not identified. These data were also filed under a second study, of yellow fever vaccine responses in identical twins. That work contributes: Twins' T cell vaccine responses reportedly looked partly convergent, partly personalized.

Source material: CD4+ T cells sorted from blood. This sequence joins TRBV10-3 and TRBJ2-3, with D perhaps assigned TRBD1 or TRBD2 (5 bases each). The receptor's source is a woman under 30 in good health. The CDR3 coding sequence is TGTGCCATCAGTAATCTAAGACAGCGGAGCACAGATACGCAGTATTTT. Translated: CAISNLRQRSTDTQYF.